Below, 2 T cell receptor beta chains from the same sample are listed, as sequenced in a study of shared clonotypes between healthy human individuals. Using immunoSEQ multiplex PCR, the repertoire was profiled, and TCRdb retains in-frame clones only, with some absent. This repertoire shows a few million clones, roughly 93% found once; its top ten account for more than 1.5%. Naive CD8 cells comprised CD45RO-negative, CCR7-positively selected cells, excluding terminally differentiated effector memory CD45RA+ cells. Material for sequencing was naive CD8+ T cells from PBMCs. These receptors were collected from a man between 18 and 35 years old in good health. Some clones in this sample may be carry-over from other donors' samples.

This chain links TRBV11-2 with TRBJ1-5, with a weak D call TRBD1 (5 bases). Germline assignment: CDR1 SGHAT and CDR2 FQNNGV. The CDR3 runs 15 residues. V was cut by 0 bases and J by 5 bases, with 11 bases left in between. In nucleotides, the CDR3 is TGTGCCAGCAGCTTAGATTGGACATCAGATCAGCCCCAGCATTTT. Its translation: CASSLDWTSDQPQHF.

The chain combines TRBV7-9 with TRBJ1-4, with D perhaps TRBD1 (6 bases). The CDR3 is 14 residues long. The V and J ends lost 3 bases and 6 bases respectively, with 11 bases between them. Germline-derived CDR1 and CDR2 are SEHNR and FQNEAQ (reference sequence). The CDR3 nucleotides read TGTGCCAGCAGCTTTGGGGGGGCAGATGAAAAACTGTTTTTT. It encodes CASSFGGADEKLFF.